This T cell receptor beta chain is from a study of T cells in Graves' hyperthyroidism and ophthalmopathy (dated by TCRdb to the late 2010s). The study in broad terms: Peripheral blood samples were taken at initial diagnosis, before any treatment was given. TCR V-J signatures able to tell the groups apart were searched for in a discovery cohort of 100 patients, of whom approximately 40 had Graves' ophthalmopathy and more than 55 had stable Graves' hyperthyroidism. An independent validation cohort of around 20 hyperthyroidism patients and 17 patients who later progressed to ophthalmopathy tested prospective prediction of ophthalmopathy. The roughly 100 discovery patients were randomly divided into training and test sets at a 7:3 ratio. Thyroid tissue and blood T-cell repertoires from several Graves' hyperthyroidism patients were also compared in the study. Once sampling was done, hyperthyroidism patients were given methimazole at a starting dose of 30 mg daily, whereas ophthalmopathy patients were given high-dose intravenous methylprednisolone. According to the paper, TCR Vbeta CDR3 sequencing was carried out on 135 peripheral blood samples, which came from over 40 ophthalmopathy, 75 to 80 hyperthyroidism and approximately 17 progressor patients.

General study outcomes and caveats: During validation, the model predicted progression to ophthalmopathy a median of around six months ahead of onset, with almost 71% sensitivity and 72% to 85% specificity. No statistical method was used to set the sample size in advance, and investigators knew the group allocation. Most expanded thyroid clonotypes (frequency above 0.001) were also found in blood, which suggests that blood repertoires may mirror thyroid immune responses. A 13 V-J signature model separated ophthalmopathy from stable hyperthyroidism, with 87.88% sensitivity and 81.08% specificity in cross-validation and 80%/75% in testing.

The TCR beta CDR3 regions were amplified from the RNA transcripts. A first-round RT-PCR of the TCR CDR3 used the HTBI primer set with the Qiagen OneStep RT-PCR kit. A second multiplex PCR round built the libraries, followed by size selection and purification. Sequencing of the libraries was done on an Illumina HiSeq2000 using paired-end 100 bp reads. The original pipeline was this. SOAPnuke was used to process the raw data, with reads discarded if the reads contained adapters or uncalled bases, had a mean Phred below 15, or lacked an exact constant-primer or identifier match. COPE v1.2.5 was used to merge high-quality paired reads, and clonotypes were defined as unique nucleotide sequences. MiTCR v1.1 was used to align the clonotypes against IMGT TRBV, TRBD and TRBJ reference segments. Only V-J combinations with frequency above 0.0001, covering roughly 99% of repertoires, were analysed. The TCS score was defined as the ratio of F50 (clonal expansion) to E x V (chaos), calculated using BLOSUM62-based TCRdist between CDR3 peptides within each V-J. Welch's t-statistics and random forest reduced some 510 V-J features to 13, which were used in a naive Bayes classifier (R e1071). TCRdb ran its own pipeline on the public reads, namely fastp trimming at Q25 and MiXCR clone calling, and kept in-frame beta chains. CDR3 protein sequences are deduplicated, and each keeps its most common genes and DNA. TCRdb's processing, not the authors', yielded these V and J calls. The table for this sample lists approximately 400,000 distinct CDR3 sequences; about a fifth of them were counted only once. The leading ten clones occupy roughly 3.5% of the sample.

This clonotype was recorded at least ten times. The target of this receptor is not known. No base qualities exist here, and no much larger clone lies one base off it. A patient counted as having stable Graves' hyperthyroidism if no progression to ophthalmopathy occurred over 18 months of follow-up. Hyperthyroidism patients were aged 18 to 65 years and newly diagnosed, with disease duration of less than 2 months. Exclusion was applied to patients with uncontrolled infections, other autoimmune diseases, pregnancy or lactation. Diagnoses were based on clinical symptoms, serum thyroxine and TRAb, thyroid ultrasound and orbital computed tomography. PBMCs were isolated from about 9.1 ml of fresh peripheral blood by Ficoll-Paque density gradient centrifugation. Total RNA was extracted with Trizol reagent, and quality was checked on an Agilent 2100 Bioanalyzer. The sequenced sample consisted of blood. The TCR comes from a woman aged 18-29 years with Graves' hyperthyroidism.

The CDR3 protein is CASSFQGNTEAFF. The nucleotides read TGTGCCAGCAGTTTTCAGGGGAACACTGAAGCTTTCTTT. This sequence uses TRBV12-3 or TRBV12-4 and TRBJ1-1; TRBD1 is a possible D gene, resting on 5 matching bases. V is reduced by 3 bases and J by 1 base, leaving a spacing of 6 bases between them. The cysteine opens and the phenylalanine closes a CDR3 of 13 amino acids. Only the CDR3 DNA stays, 39 bases, in frame from base 1.